The present T cell receptor (beta chain) was sequenced within a study of blood T cell repertoires in COVID-19. Study summary: Both acute and convalescent COVID-19 samples were obtained from the United States, Italy and Spain. Sample material is recorded as cDNA or gDNA derived from T cells, B-cell-depleted T cells, or PBMCs.

The germline V and J ends were trimmed by 1 base and 0 bases, with 12 bases remaining between them. This CDR3 has 16 amino acids. Germline CDR1 reads SGHVS; CDR2 reads FQNEAQ. Study processing details: Reference gene primer amplification gave estimated nucleated cell counts. The table came from immunoSEQ multiplex PCR; TCRdb's copy has only in-frame clones and leaves some out. The V and J calls and clone size are taken from that table; D and trimming were inferred from the DNA. The table records roughly 100,000 clones, less than 85% of them present only once. The rearrangement joins TRBV7-8 to TRBJ1-1, with a weak D call TRBD1 (5 bases). The sequence came from a woman between 55 and 75 years old with acute or convalescent COVID-19. The sample was peripheral blood. The CDR3 reads CASSLVRPGLNTEAFF. DNA for the CDR3: TGTGCCAGCAGCTTAGTAAGGCCAGGGTTGAACACTGAAGCTTTCTTT.